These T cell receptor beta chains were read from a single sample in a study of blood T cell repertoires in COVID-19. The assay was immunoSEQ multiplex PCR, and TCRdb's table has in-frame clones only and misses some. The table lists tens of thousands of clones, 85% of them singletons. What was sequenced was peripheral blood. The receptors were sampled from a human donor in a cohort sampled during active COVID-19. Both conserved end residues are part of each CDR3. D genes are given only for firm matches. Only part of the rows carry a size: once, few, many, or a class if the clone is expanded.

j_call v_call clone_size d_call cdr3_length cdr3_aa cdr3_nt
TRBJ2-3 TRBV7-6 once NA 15 CASSLDQYGTDTQYF TGTGCCAGCAGCTTAGACCAGTATGGCACAGATACGCAGTATTTT
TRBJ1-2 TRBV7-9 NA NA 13 CASSWGSGDGYTF TGTGCCAGCAGCTGGGGTTCGGGAGATGGCTACACCTTC
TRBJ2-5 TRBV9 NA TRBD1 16 CASSLGTGGRGETQYF TGTGCCAGCAGCCTCGGGACAGGGGGCCGAGGGGAGACCCAGTACTTC
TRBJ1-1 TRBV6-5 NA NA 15 CASSPWDAGSTEAFF TGTGCCAGCAGTCCCTGGGACGCCGGGAGCACTGAAGCTTTCTTT
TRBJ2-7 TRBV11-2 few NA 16 CASSSLRKAPAYEQYF TGTGCCAGCAGCTCCCTCAGGAAGGCCCCGGCCTACGAGCAGTACTTC
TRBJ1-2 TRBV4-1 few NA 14 CASSQEDGGYGYTF TGCGCCAGCAGCCAGGAGGACGGAGGCTATGGCTACACCTTC
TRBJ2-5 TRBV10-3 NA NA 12 CAISTGVETQYF TGTGCCATCAGTACAGGTGTAGAGACCCAGTACTTC
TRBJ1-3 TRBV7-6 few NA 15 CASSASEGSGNTIYF TGTGCCAGCAGCGCATCTGAGGGCTCTGGAAACACCATATATTTT
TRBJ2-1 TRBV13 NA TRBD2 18 CASSSGLAGAFSYNEQFF TGTGCCAGCAGCTCGGGACTAGCGGGAGCTTTCTCCTACAATGAGCAGTTCTTC
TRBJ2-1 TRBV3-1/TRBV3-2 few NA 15 CASSQYQAGIDEQFF TGTGCCAGCAGCCAATACCAGGCGGGAATTGATGAGCAGTTCTTC
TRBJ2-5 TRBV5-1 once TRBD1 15 CASSWGQGAQETQYF TGCGCCAGCAGCTGGGGACAGGGGGCACAAGAGACCCAGTACTTC
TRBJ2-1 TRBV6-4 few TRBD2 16 CASSDSMAGAYNEQFF TGTGCCAGCAGTGACTCGATGGCGGGAGCCTACAATGAGCAGTTCTTC
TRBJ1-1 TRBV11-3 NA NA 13 CASSLRGTARAFF TGTGCCAGCAGCTTAAGGGGGACGGCCCGGGCTTTCTTT
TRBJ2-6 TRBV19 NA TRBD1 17 CATRGDRILSGANVLTF TGTGCCACAAGGGGGGACAGGATACTCTCTGGGGCCAACGTCCTGACTTTC
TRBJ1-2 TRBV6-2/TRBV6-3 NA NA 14 CASSSAQGSYGYTF TGTGCCAGCAGTTCCGCCCAGGGAAGCTATGGCTACACCTTC
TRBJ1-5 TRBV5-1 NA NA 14 CASSLTSGNQPQHF TGCGCCAGCAGCTTAACCTCGGGGAATCAGCCCCAGCATTTT
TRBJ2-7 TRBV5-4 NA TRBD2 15 CASSSGTSGRYEQYF TGTGCCAGCAGCTCTGGGACTAGCGGGAGGTACGAGCAGTACTTC
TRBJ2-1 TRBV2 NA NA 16 CASNGPGQSSYNEQFF TGTGCCAGCAACGGACCCGGACAGAGCTCCTACAATGAGCAGTTCTTC
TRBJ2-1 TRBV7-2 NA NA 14 CASSARPSPNEQFF TGTGCCAGCAGCGCTAGACCCTCCCCCAATGAGCAGTTCTTC
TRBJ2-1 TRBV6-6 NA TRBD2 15 CASSYGGGSYNEQFF TGTGCCAGCAGTTACGGCGGGGGCTCCTACAATGAGCAGTTCTTC
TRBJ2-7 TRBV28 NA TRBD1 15 CASSLRGTGSYEQYF TGTGCCAGCAGTTTGAGGGGGACAGGTAGCTACGAGCAGTACTTC
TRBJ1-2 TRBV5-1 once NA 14 CASSLERGADGYTF TGCGCCAGCAGCTTGGAAAGAGGTGCCGATGGCTACACCTTC
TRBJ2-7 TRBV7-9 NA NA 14 CASSPERSSYEQYF TGTGCCAGCAGCCCAGAGAGGAGCTCCTACGAGCAGTACTTC
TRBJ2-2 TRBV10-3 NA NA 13 CAISELGYGELFF TGTGCCATCAGTGAGCTAGGATACGGGGAGCTGTTTTTT
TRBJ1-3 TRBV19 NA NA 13 CASTGGLGNTIYF TGTGCCTCAACCGGGGGTCTCGGAAACACCATATATTTT
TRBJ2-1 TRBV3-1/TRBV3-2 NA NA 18 CASSQDSARGPRFNEQFF TGTGCCAGCAGCCAAGATAGCGCGCGGGGGCCTCGGTTCAATGAGCAGTTCTTC
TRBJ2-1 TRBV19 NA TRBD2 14 CASKGTSGDNEQFF TGTGCCAGTAAGGGGACTAGCGGTGACAATGAGCAGTTCTTC
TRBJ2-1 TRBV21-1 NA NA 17 CASSKVGGDRAGDEQFF TGTGCCAGCAGCAAAGTTGGAGGAGACAGGGCCGGGGATGAGCAGTTCTTC
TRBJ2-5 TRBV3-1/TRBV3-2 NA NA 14 CASRARGRQETQYF TGTGCCAGCAGGGCAAGAGGGAGGCAAGAGACCCAGTACTTC
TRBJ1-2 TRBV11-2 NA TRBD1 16 CASSRDRGQFSAGYTF TGTGCCAGCAGCCGGGACAGGGGGCAATTTTCGGCTGGCTACACCTTC
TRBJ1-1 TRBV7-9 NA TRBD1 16 CASSSTPGQGNTEAFF TGTGCCAGCAGCAGCACCCCGGGACAGGGTAACACTGAAGCTTTCTTT
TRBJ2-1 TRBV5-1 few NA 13 CASSFGNYNEQFF TGCGCCAGCAGCTTTGGCAATTACAATGAGCAGTTCTTC
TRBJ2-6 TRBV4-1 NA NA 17 CASSQGQTSSGANVLTF TGCGCCAGCAGCCAGGGACAAACGAGCTCTGGGGCCAACGTCCTGACTTTC
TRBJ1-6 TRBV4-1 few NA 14 CASSQVSRVSPLHF TGCGCCAGCAGCCAAGTCTCTCGAGTTTCACCCCTCCACTTT
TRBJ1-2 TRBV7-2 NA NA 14 CASSQVGQPYGYTF TGTGCCAGCAGCCAGGTTGGACAGCCCTATGGCTACACCTTC
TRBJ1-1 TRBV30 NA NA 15 CAWSVHQGMNTEAFF TGTGCCTGGAGTGTACATCAGGGCATGAACACTGAAGCTTTCTTT
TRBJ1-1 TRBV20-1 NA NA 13 CSASPDMNTEAFF TGCAGTGCTAGTCCAGATATGAACACTGAAGCTTTCTTT
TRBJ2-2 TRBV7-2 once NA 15 CASSLGRGNTGELFF TGTGCCAGCAGCTTAGGCAGGGGTAACACCGGGGAGCTGTTTTTT
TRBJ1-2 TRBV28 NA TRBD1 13 CASSYTGELGYTF TGTGCCAGCAGTTATACAGGGGAGCTGGGCTACACCTTC
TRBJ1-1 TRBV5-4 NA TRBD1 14 CASSLGQGRPEAFF TGTGCCAGCAGCTTGGGACAGGGCAGGCCTGAAGCTTTCTTT
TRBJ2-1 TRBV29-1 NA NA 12 CSVDSRYNEQFF TGCAGCGTTGACAGCAGGTACAATGAGCAGTTCTTC
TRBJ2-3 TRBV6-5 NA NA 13 CATRGTSTDTQYF TGTGCCACCCGGGGGACTAGCACAGATACGCAGTATTTT